This TCR beta chain appears in the sequencing data of a study of blood T cell repertoires in COVID-19. In the study's own analysis: Using reference gene primer amplification, nucleated cell counts were estimated. TCRdb keeps only in-frame clones here, not all; method: immunoSEQ multiplex PCR. The D gene and trimming were derived from the DNA, and the V and J assignments and clone size from that table. The sample has under 20,000 clones, 85% to 90% seen once. Germline V lookup: CDR1 SGHNT, CDR2 YENEEA. V was clipped by 5 bases and J by 10 bases; unmatched bases: 12. This CDR3 has 16 residues. This receptor was taken from a human donor in a cohort sampled during active COVID-19. The rearrangement joins TRBV11-3 to TRBJ2-1; 12 bases line up with TRBD2. The sample taken for sequencing was peripheral blood. The CDR3 nucleotides are TGTGCCAGCAGCCCTACTAGCGGGAGGCCCCCTGCCGAGCAGTTCTTC. Its protein is CASSPTSGRPPAEQFF.